The TCR beta chain described here comes from a study of blood T cells in healthy people across ages (dated by TCRdb to between 2014 and 2017). About the full investigation: In model experiments, template switching captured roughly one uniquely barcoded TCR beta cDNA molecule for every two T cells. Using deep sequencing normalized with unique cDNA molecular identifiers, the study measured how TCR beta repertoire diversity changes with age. The study analyzed two additional independent replicas of 1 million unique cDNA reads from the same blood draw for two donors, one aged 18 to 30 and one aged 80 or older. To avoid experimental bias, donors of different ages were spread randomly across the sequencing lanes. Four age groups were formed from the donors: young (average around 15 years), middle-aged (around 41), aged (around 62) and long-lived (more than 75). Findings and caveats that apply to the study as a whole: Bulk unsorted PBMC profiling prevented conclusive comparison of naive and antigen-experienced compartments. The CMV infection status of donors was not known, potentially confounding age-related changes in expanded clonotypes. As age increased, observed TCR beta diversity per million T cells dropped in a roughly linear way, and a significant reduction was already evident by age 40. The long-lived group showed more naive CD4+ T cells, fewer expanded clones and increased TCR diversity than the aged group, suggesting age selection. A strong correlation was found between observed TCR beta diversity and the percentage of naive T cells measured by flow cytometry. Estimates of total diversity based on one million sequenced T cells were considered lower bounds and underestimates.

The germline V gene gives CDR1 as SGHRS and CDR2 as YFSETQ. The CDR3 numbers 14 residues from cysteine through phenylalanine. The only DNA kept is the CDR3, 42 bases in frame from the first base. A note on this clonotype: The target of this receptor is not known. One end of the junction does not line up with germline, which may come from a read error.

The donors were about 40 Caucasian individuals from Russia, aged roughly 6 to 90 years, who were systemically healthy. Approximately 11 milliliters of peripheral blood were drawn from each donor into EDTA-treated Vacutainer tubes. Ficoll-Paque density-gradient centrifugation was used to isolate PBMCs, with at least 7 million per sample. Trizol reagent was used to extract total RNA from the PBMCs, yielding at least 5.5 micrograms per sample. The percentages of naive CD45RAhigh/CD27high T cells were determined by flow cytometry on a PBMC aliquot from every donor. Libraries were built with 5' RACE. This sample was sequenced with an Illumina HiSeq 2500. A second PCR of roughly 7 to 11 cycles was performed with a sample-barcoded 5' primer and a J-beta primer mix. A unique molecular identifier was introduced onto each TCR beta cDNA molecule by a template-switch 5' adaptor carrying 12 random nucleotides. Each sample yielded at least 2.5 million CDR3-containing paired-end reads. First-strand cDNA synthesis was performed from all RNA using the Mint cDNA synthesis kit, with priming by a TRBC-specific oligonucleotide. After uracil-DNA glycosylase treatment, a first 18-cycle PCR used universal primers M1SS and BC2_uni_R on all cDNA. The original pipeline was this. For normalization, 1 million high-quality reads were randomly selected from each sample, with every read carrying a distinct molecular identifier. Instead of being binned into consensus sequences, reads that shared molecular identifiers were thrown out. CDR3 identification, clonotype clustering and error correction used MiTCR with a Q25 quality threshold and the strictest error-elimination algorithm. A nonparametric unseen species model with Euler transformation was used to estimate lower-bound total TCR beta diversity. The public sequencing data were trimmed at Q25 with fastp and processed into clonotypes with MiXCR by TCRdb, which kept only in-frame beta chains. Rows are combined by CDR3 protein, so each entry shows the most common genes and DNA. The V and J calls reflect TCRdb's pipeline rather than the authors' work. The sample has under 2,000,000 distinct CDR3 sequences on record, about 50% of them singletons. The ten largest clonotypes hold approximately 2.1% of the sample.

The source of this sequence is a woman between 40 and 50 years old in good health. The sequenced sample consisted of blood. The chain links TRBV5-1 with TRBJ1-1; 7 middle bases align to TRBD1. The CDR3 region reads CASSSTGRNAEAFF. The DNA sequence is given as TGCGCCAGCAGCTCGACAGGGAGGAACGCTGAAGCTTTCTTT.